A single sample gave rise to the 22 T cell receptor beta chains below, sequenced in a study of regulatory T cells in long-lasting Graves disease. Time point given: newly diagnosed GD, antithyroid drugs for less than 3 months. PBMC-extracted RNA yielded the TCR library. iRepertoire HTBI primers and Arm-PCR of CDR3 regions built TCR beta libraries. MiXCR, run by TCRdb on the multiplex PCR reads, gives a single entry per CDR3 protein. This repertoire shows around 250,000 distinct CDR3 sequences, about 18% found once; its top ten account for approximately 14%. These data were also reused for a study on T cells in Graves' hyperthyroidism and ophthalmopathy.

This specimen consisted of peripheral blood mononuclear cells (PBMCs), obtained at new diagnosis, from a patient treated with antithyroid drugs. These receptors came from a woman aged 25 to 45 with Graves disease.

On this clonotype: It is likely a read error: a sequence one base away is far more abundant. The rearrangement links TRBV20-1 to TRBJ2-1, with 8 bases fitting TRBD2. The CDR3 totals 16 residues. CDR1 and CDR2 (germline): DFQATT, SNEGSKA (reference sequence). V gave up 2 bases and J gave up 10 bases; unmatched junction bases: 16. The DNA for the CDR3 is TGCAGTGCTAGAAGTACTAGCGGCAAGATATCCTACGAGCAGTTCTTC. It translates to CSARSTSGKISYEQFF.

In its sample, this clonotype was seen many times. The J gene is TRBJ1-1, the V gene TRBV6-1, with 9 bases identical to TRBD1. The CDR3 contains 15 residues. In germline, CDR1 is MNHNS, CDR2 SASEGT. V lost 5 bases to trimming and J lost 5 bases; unmatched junction nucleotides: 9. The CDR3, as DNA: TGTGCCAGCAGTCCATACAGGGGGCGGCGGACTGAAGCTTTCTTT. Its translation: CASSPYRGRRTEAFF.

This clonotype was observed many times. This sequence joins TRBV6-2 or TRBV6-3 and TRBJ2-7; D call uncertain. The germline gives CDR1 MNHEY, CDR2 SVGEGT. The CDR3 extends over 15 amino acids. Trimming removed 2 bases at V and 1 base at J, with 12 bases between. The CDR3 protein is CASSYGSVPSYEQYF. As DNA, the CDR3 is TGTGCCAGCAGTTACGGCAGCGTCCCATCCTACGAGCAGTACTTC.

In its sample, this clonotype was seen many times. V usage is TRBV20-1 and J usage is TRBJ2-3; D remains unclear. Germline values: CDR1 DFQATT, CDR2 SNEGSKA (reference sequence). Trimming took off 1 base at V and 6 bases at J, with 11 bases between the two ends. This CDR3 has 13 amino acids. This chain's CDR3 is CSARGVSHDTQYF. CDR3 DNA sequence: TGCAGTGCTAGAGGGGTATCGCATGATACGCAGTATTTT.

This clonotype showed up just once. A single base is all that separates this from a far larger clone, so a read error is likely. This chain connects TRBV7-2 to TRBJ2-3; TRBD2 agrees at 10 bases. The J call could be wrong; TRBJ2-7 is a better fit for the DNA end. The CDR3 loop spans 16 amino acids. CDR1 SGHTA and CDR2 FQGNSA come from the germline V gene. Written as DNA, the CDR3 is TGTGCCAGCAGCTTAGTTGCACTAGCGGGGACCTGCGAGCAGTACTTC. This codes for CASSLVALAGTCEQYF.

This clonotype was recorded at least ten times. This chain connects TRBV2 to TRBJ1-5; TRBD1 might be the D (6 bases). Deletions cut 7 bases from V and 3 bases from J, with 16 bases between. CDR1 is SNHLY, CDR2 FYNNEI, per germline. The CDR3 consists of 15 residues. CDR3 coding DNA: TGTGCCAGCACCTCCTCCAGGGGTTACAATCAGCCCCAGCATTTT. This translates into CASTSSRGYNQPQHF.

This clonotype was detected many times. This chain joins TRBV29-1 and TRBJ1-1; D is ambiguous. The length of the CDR3 is 17 residues. Germline V gene sequence: CDR1 SQVTM, CDR2 ANQGSEA. V shed 1 base and J shed 0 bases, with 18 bases lying between them. This chain's CDR3 is CSVEAGLAPLMNTEAFF. The CDR3 bases are TGCAGCGTTGAAGCCGGACTGGCGCCGCTAATGAACACTGAAGCTTTCTTT.

This clonotype was picked up many times. The chain links TRBV5-1 to TRBJ1-3; the D is unclear. V lost 0 bases, J lost 4 bases, and 8 bases lay in between. CDR3 length: 14 amino acids. Germline CDR1 SGHRS, CDR2 YFSETQ. The CDR3 is CASSLGVPGNTIYF. CDR3 DNA sequence: TGCGCCAGCAGCTTGGGGGTCCCCGGAAACACCATATATTTT.

This sequence joins TRBV12-3 or TRBV12-4 and TRBJ1-5; 9 positions agree with TRBD1. V shed 6 bases, J shed 4 bases, and the junction held 10 bases outside the gene matches. This CDR3 region has 16 residues. The CDR3 reads CASRGTGRGENQPQHF. DNA for the CDR3: TGTGCCAGCAGGGGGACAGGGAGGGGGGAAAATCAGCCCCAGCATTTT.

In its sample, this clonotype was seen many times. This sequence joins TRBV6-5 and TRBJ1-1; unclear D gene. Per the germline V gene, CDR1 is MNHEY and CDR2 is SVGAGI. Trimming stripped 2 bases from V and 8 bases from J, with 6 bases between. The CDR3 runs to 11 residues. CDR3 in amino acids: CASSYAGEAFF. Written as DNA, the CDR3 is TGTGCCAGCAGTTACGCGGGAGAAGCTTTCTTT.

The gene calls are TRBV27 and TRBJ1-1; a possible D gene is TRBD1 (6 bases). This CDR3 has 16 residues. Per germline, CDR1 MNHEY and CDR2 SMNVEV (reference sequence). V lost 6 bases and J lost 0, with 17 bases in between. CDR3 residues: CASSPRDTHMNTEAFF. The CDR3 DNA is TGTGCCAGCAGCCCCCGGGACACCCACATGAACACTGAAGCTTTCTTT.

This clonotype has at least ten counts. The chain links TRBV11-2 to TRBJ2-5; 8 nucleotides line up with TRBD1. The CDR3 length is 13 residues. The germline CDR1 and CDR2 sequences are SGHAT and FQNNGV. J lost 2 bases, V lost 4 bases, and 0 bases had no gene match. The CDR3 is CASSWDRQETQYF. CDR3 nucleotides: TGTGCCAGCAGCTGGGACAGGCAAGAGACCCAGTACTTC. Full variable domain (outside the CDR3, taken from reference TRBV11-2 and TRBJ2-5): EAGVAQSPRYKIIEKRQSVAFWCNPISGHATLYWYQQILGQGPKLLIQFQNNGVVDDSQLPKDRFSAERLKGVDSTLKIQPAKLEDSAVYLCASSWDRQETQYFGPGTRLLVL.

This clonotype was recorded at least ten times. The chain links TRBV18 to TRBJ2-7; 7 bases match TRBD2. The CDR3 totals 13 residues. Germline V lookup: CDR1 KGHSH, CDR2 LQKENI. V was pared by 1 base and J by 7 bases, with 4 bases of the junction left unmatched. The CDR3, as DNA: TGTGCCAGCTCACCACTAGCGGGTCGGGAGCAGTACTTC. Translating it yields CASSPLAGREQYF.

As for this clonotype: A read error is possible here, since a much larger clone lies one base away. Here the CDR3 DNA reads TGCGCCAGCAGCCTTACTAGATTTGGTGGGCGCATTGAGCAGTTCTTC. Translated, it gives CASSLTRFGGRIEQFF. This chain links TRBV5-1 with TRBJ2-1, with D perhaps TRBD2 (5 bases). V lost 4 bases to trimming and J lost 9 bases, with 23 bases between them. The germline CDR1 and CDR2 sequences are SGHRS and YFSETQ. The CDR3 sequence is 16 residues long.

This clonotype came up many times. The chain couples TRBV6-9 to TRBJ1-2; no firm D call. There are 13 residues in the CDR3. Germline V lookup: CDR1 MNHGY, CDR2 SVAAGI. The germline V and J ends were trimmed by 3 bases and 2 bases, with 7 bases remaining between them. The CDR3 nucleotides are TGTGCCAGCAGTTACGTCCAAAACTATGGCTACACCTTC. Residues: CASSYVQNYGYTF.

This clonotype was counted many times. The rearrangement links TRBV3-1 to TRBJ1-3; tentative D call: TRBD1 (6 bases). The V gene's germline CDR1 is LGHDT and CDR2 YNNKEL (reference sequence). V dropped 4 bases and J dropped 5 bases, with 9 bases sitting between them. The CDR3 consists of 13 residues. CDR3 sequence (DNA): TGTGCCAGCAGCCTGCAGGGGCGAAACACCATATATTTT. Its translation: CASSLQGRNTIYF.

The chain is built from TRBV20-1 and TRBJ1-3, with D hard to call. V lost 3 bases, J lost 0 bases, and 9 bases lay in between. Per the germline V gene, CDR1 is DFQATT and CDR2 is SNEGSKA (reference sequence). The CDR3 loop spans 14 amino acids. The CDR3 here is CSASAALSGNTIYF. Written as DNA, the CDR3 is TGCAGTGCTAGTGCGGCACTCTCTGGAAACACCATATATTTT.

Only a few counts were recorded for this clonotype. The chain links TRBV10-3 to TRBJ1-3; D gene uncertain. The CDR3 runs to 13 residues. V shed 7 bases and J shed 0 bases, with 7 bases lying between them. CDR1 is ENHRY and CDR2 is SYGVKD in the germline V gene. In DNA form, the CDR3 reads TGTGCCATCATGCCCGCCTCTGGAAACACCATATATTTT. Translating it yields CAIMPASGNTIYF.

This clonotype was picked up a small number of times. The V call is TRBV9, the J call TRBJ1-6; D not resolved. Germline V gene lookup returns CDR1 SGDLS and CDR2 YYNGEE. The CDR3 loop spans 15 amino acids. Trimming removed 0 bases from V and 7 bases from J, with 11 bases in between. Here the CDR3 reads CASSVVGQHNSPLHF. CDR3 in DNA: TGTGCCAGCAGCGTAGTAGGGCAGCACAATTCACCCCTCCACTTT.

This clonotype was recorded at least ten times. This chain uses TRBV2 with TRBJ1-2, with 8 bases matching TRBD1. The length of the CDR3 is 13 residues. Germline CDR1 is SNHLY and CDR2 is FYNNEI. With 7 bases clipped from V and 10 bases from J, the junction kept 11 bases outside the gene matches. Written as DNA, the CDR3 is TGTGCCAGCAAGGTGCAGGGGGCTTCTGACTACACCTTC. Residues: CASKVQGASDYTF. The complete variable domain, with remaining parts taken from reference TRBV2 and TRBJ1-2, reads EPEVTQTPSHQVTQMGQEVILRCVPISNHLYFYWYRQILGQKVEFLVSFYNNEISEKSEIFDDQFSVERPDGSNFTLKIRSTKLEDSAMYFCASKVQGASDYTFGSGTRLTVV.

There are many counts of this clonotype. V gene TRBV11-2 combines with J gene TRBJ2-1; D is unresolved. V was trimmed by 4 bases and J by 0 bases, leaving 10 bases between them. Germline CDR1 reads SGHAT; CDR2 reads FQNNGV. CDR3 length: 15 residues. The CDR3 DNA sequence: TGTGCCAGCAGCTATGCCTATAGCTCCTACAATGAGCAGTTCTTC. Amino acid sequence: CASSYAYSSYNEQFF.

Ten or more counts support this clonotype. The rearrangement joins TRBV5-4 to TRBJ2-1, with 14 bases fitting TRBD2. Trimming at V came to 4 bases and at J to 7 bases, leaving 13 bases not matched to a gene. CDR3 length equals 18 residues. Germline V gives CDR1 SGHNT, CDR2 YYREEE (reference sequence). CDR3 DNA: TGTGCCAGCAGCCCCCCCGGACTAGCGGGGGGTAGAGTTAATGAGCAGTTCTTC. Its translation is CASSPPGLAGGRVNEQFF.